One sample yielded the 7 T cell receptor beta chains listed below, sequenced in a study of shared clonotypes between healthy human individuals. TCRdb keeps only in-frame clones here, not all; method: immunoSEQ multiplex PCR. The sample has about 460,000 clones; approximately 71% are singletons. The specimen sequenced was PBMCs. The source of these receptors is a woman aged 40 to 49 in good health. Some clones in this sample may be carry-over from other donors' samples.

This rearrangement joins TRBV4-2 to TRBJ1-1; tentative D call: TRBD1 (5 bases). CDR3 length equals 14 residues. From germline, CDR1 is LGHNA and CDR2 YNFKEQ. Trimming cost V 7 bases and J 0 bases, with 12 bases left between them. The CDR3 sequence is CASTRTHMNTEAFF. The CDR3 nucleotides read TGTGCCAGCACCCGGACACATATGAACACTGAAGCTTTCTTT.

This rearrangement joins TRBV28 to TRBJ2-1; no reliable D call. The CDR3 has 11 amino acids. Germline V CDR1 and CDR2: MDHEN, SYDVKM. V lost 4 bases, J lost 9 bases, and 7 bases lay in between. The DNA of the CDR3 is TGTGCCAGCAGTTACTGGTCTGAGCAGTTCTTC. Protein sequence: CASSYWSEQFF.

A note on this clone: This could be a read error, since a much larger clone is one nucleotide away. V and J are TRBV7-5 and TRBJ2-1; TRBD2 is the table's D call and was not checked against the DNA. TRBV7-5 counts as a pseudogene. The CDR3 is 15 residues long. The CDR3 DNA sequence: TGTGCCAGCAGTACGCGGACTAGCGGGAGCGATGAGCAGTTCTTC. This sequence encodes CASSTRTSGSDEQFF.

This clone was recorded at least ten times. The chain carries TRBV4-3 and TRBJ2-3; D ambiguous. CDR1 and CDR2 from the germline V gene are LGHNA and YSLEER. The germline V and J ends were trimmed by 1 base and 6 bases, with 8 bases remaining between them. The CDR3 loop spans 13 amino acids. The CDR3 here is CASSQVLLDTQYF. CDR3 DNA sequence: TGCGCCAGCAGCCAAGTTCTTCTGGATACGCAGTATTTT.

The chain combines TRBV7-3 with TRBJ1-2; maybe TRBD1 (6 bases). Germline V CDR1 and CDR2: SGHTA, FQGTGA. Trimming took 5 bases from V and 0 from J, leaving 16 bases between them. The length of the CDR3 is 16 residues. This CDR3 reads CASSLNWQGPNYGYTF. The CDR3 nucleotides read TGTGCCAGCAGCCTCAATTGGCAGGGGCCTAACTATGGCTACACCTTC.

This clone has a count of ten or more. Other DNA sequences within the sample encode an identical CDR3. The V gene is TRBV5-8, the J gene TRBJ2-2; 8 nucleotides agree with TRBD1. The V segment lost 1 base and the J segment 5 bases; nucleotides outside the gene matches: 4. The CDR3 consists of 15 residues. The germline V gene encodes CDR1 SGHTS and CDR2 YDEGEE. The CDR3 reads CASSLFRGRTGELFF. CDR3 coding DNA: TGTGCCAGCAGCTTGTTCAGGGGGCGAACCGGGGAGCTGTTTTTT.

V gene TRBV30 combines with J gene TRBJ1-1, with a tentative D call TRBD1 (5 bases). V was trimmed by 2 bases and J by 0 bases, leaving 10 bases between them. This CDR3 region has 14 residues. Germline assignment: CDR1 GTSNPN and CDR2 SVGIG (reference sequence). The CDR3 reads CAWSTQAMNTEAFF. DNA of the CDR3: TGTGCCTGGAGTACACAGGCAATGAACACTGAAGCTTTCTTT.